The T cell receptor beta chain under discussion was sequenced for a study of Graves' ophthalmopathy and Graves' hyperthyroidism. Broader study findings: Ophthalmopathy was separated from stable hyperthyroidism by a 13-signature model with 87.88% sensitivity and around 84% specificity. The study's model predicted ophthalmopathy progression at around 70% sensitivity and about 72% specificity.

With V trimmed by 5 bases and J by 4 bases, 9 bases remained unmatched. CDR3 length: 16 amino acids. Orbital computed tomography, thyroid ultrasound, TRAb, serum thyroxine and clinical symptoms formed the basis of diagnosis. The PBMCs were taken from approximately 9.7 ml of fresh peripheral blood. This clonotype was found many times. Its antigen is unknown. Amplified TCR beta CDR3 regions were obtained using RNA transcripts as template. HTBI-primed first-round RT-PCR preceded second-round multiplex PCR. MiXCR, applied by TCRdb to the multiplex PCR reads, yields one record per CDR3 protein. In the table there are around 660,000 distinct CDR3 sequences, approximately 39% of which are singletons.

This TCR came from an adult man with Graves' ophthalmopathy. This chain links TRBV12-3 or TRBV12-4 with TRBJ1-5, with 9 bases fitting TRBD1. The sequenced material came from peripheral blood. The CDR3 region has the DNA TGTGCCAGCAGTCTGGAAGGGACAGGGATTAATCAGCCCCAGCATTTT. This encodes CASSLEGTGINQPQHF.